This T cell receptor beta chain was captured in a study of blood T cell repertoires in COVID-19. Germline V gives CDR1 SNHLY, CDR2 FYNNEI. CDR3 length: 16 residues. The V gene end was trimmed by 10 bases and the J gene end by 6 bases; junction bases not matched to a gene: 12. This table comes from immunoSEQ multiplex PCR, and its TCRdb copy is limited to in-frame clones, with some not included. Of roughly 160,000 clones listed, 87% are singletons. The chain uses TRBV2 and TRBJ2-5; 15 bases align to TRBD2. The sample taken for sequencing was peripheral blood. The sequence was obtained from a woman in her sixties who had recovered from COVID-19. As DNA, the CDR3 is TGTGCCATCCGGGCTGTAGGACTAGCGGGGGGGAAGACCCAGTACTTC. It is translated as CAIRAVGLAGGKTQYF.